This T cell receptor (beta chain) was profiled in a study of blood T cell repertoires in COVID-19. Across the study: Spain, Italy and the United States supplied samples that represented acute and convalescent COVID-19. In each case, the material was cDNA or gDNA derived from T cells, B-cell-depleted T cells, or PBMCs.

Authors' methods: Scientists estimated how many nucleated cells there were by amplifying reference gene primers. TCRdb's copy holds only in-frame clones and misses some; the assay was immunoSEQ multiplex PCR. The D gene and trimming were derived from the DNA, and the V and J assignments and clone size from that table. Here the sample spans hundreds of thousands of clones, 86% being singletons. Trimming removed 9 bases from V and 10 bases from J, with 19 bases in between. Per the germline V gene, CDR1 is MNHEY and CDR2 is SMNVEV (reference sequence). The CDR3 length is 13 residues. The sample taken for sequencing was peripheral blood. The origin of this receptor is a woman between 25 and 40 years old with active or convalescent COVID-19. The chain carries TRBV27 and TRBJ2-1; D is possibly TRBD2 (6 bases). CDR3 nucleotides: TGTGCCAGTCGGGCGGGGCCGAACACCGAGCAGTTCTTC. As protein: CASRAGPNTEQFF.